This T cell receptor (beta chain) was sequenced in a study of OX40 agonist ivuxolimab in advanced cancers. Study-wide context: Ivuxolimab was delivered to patients intravenously every 2 weeks at doses spanning 0.01 to 10 mg/kg.

This CDR3 comprises 16 residues. In germline, CDR1 is LNHDA, CDR2 SQIVND (reference sequence). V lost 6 bases to trimming and J lost 0 bases; unmatched junction nucleotides: 7. TCRdb's table, derived via immunoSEQ multiplex PCR, lists solely in-frame clones and lacks some. The sample consists of some 77,000 clones, around 85% of them appearing once. The specimen was CD4+ or CD8+ T cells sorted from blood, collected in a trial of the OX40 agonist ivuxolimab. This sequence originates from an adult with an advanced solid tumor such as melanoma, head and neck, liver or kidney cancer. This chain joins TRBV19 and TRBJ2-2; 7 bases fit TRBD2. The CDR3 coding sequence is TGTGCCAGTAGCCTACCGGGAGGCACGAACACCGGGGAGCTGTTTTTT. This gives the protein CASSLPGGTNTGELFF.